The 18 T cell receptor beta chains below were found in one sample sequenced in a study of T cells in localized non-small cell lung cancer (TCRdb year 2020). The method was the immunoSEQ multiplex PCR assay. The table comes from immuneACCESS by way of TCRdb, which keeps in-frame sequences with V and J called. Part of the clones is missing from these tables; in studies checked, under half for an unresolved V gene and the rest for unknown reasons. The sample yields roughly 40,000 clones; 83% were counted once. The ten top clones hold 7.8% of the sample. This material consisted of PBMCs, taken before any cancer treatment. These receptor sequences come from a man between 40 and 75 years old with stage II lung adenocarcinoma.

The chain carries TRBV23-1 and TRBJ1-3, with D uncertain. TRBV23-1 is annotated as an ORF whose role is uncertain. Trimming cost V 4 bases and J 0 bases, with 13 bases left between them. This CDR3 comprises 16 residues. The chain's CDR3 is CASSRGRRTSGNTIYF. CDR3 nucleotides: TGCGCCAGCAGTCGTGGGAGACGGACCTCTGGAAACACCATATATTTT.

The chain employs TRBV7-9 and TRBJ2-7, with 9 positions matching TRBD2. The V gene's germline CDR1 is SEHNR and CDR2 FQNEAQ (reference sequence). Trimming took 2 bases from V and 5 from J; bases not matched to a gene: 10. The CDR3 consists of 16 residues. CDR3 sequence (DNA): TGTGCCAGCAGCTTATCAGGGCGGGGGGGTACCGACGAGCAGTACTTC. Protein sequence: CASSLSGRGGTDEQYF.

This clone has a single count. The V gene is TRBV2, the J gene TRBJ2-5; no firm D call. Trimming stripped 4 bases from V and 5 bases from J, with 11 bases between. The germline V gene has CDR1 SNHLY and CDR2 FYNNEI. The CDR3 length is 13 residues. The CDR3 nucleotides read TGTGCCAGCAGTGCGGCCTCCGCGGAGACCCAGTACTTC. Translated: CASSAASAETQYF. The full variable domain, with the rest looked up from reference TRBV2 and TRBJ2-5, is EPEVTQTPSHQVTQMGQEVILRCVPISNHLYFYWYRQILGQKVEFLVSFYNNEISEKSEIFDDQFSVERPDGSNFTLKIRSTKLEDSAMYFCASSAASAETQYFGPGTRLLVL.

In the case of this clone: This may stem from a read error, because a much larger clone lies one nucleotide away. The chain combines TRBV5-3 with TRBJ2-1, with D unresolved. TRBV5-3 is filed as an ORF, its function uncertain. The CDR3 is 15 residues long. CDR3 coding DNA: TGTGCCAGCAGCCAAGGAGAAAGCTCCTACAATGAGCAGCTCTTC. Its protein product is CASSQGESSYNEQLF.

CDR3 amino acids: CASSLSHRDRVGETQYF. The CDR3 DNA follows: TGTGCCAGCAGTTTATCACACCGGGACAGGGTGGGAGAGACCCAGTACTTC. This chain joins TRBV27 and TRBJ2-5; 9 nucleotides match TRBD1. With V trimmed by 0 bases and J by 4 bases, 9 bases remained unmatched. From germline, CDR1 is MNHEY and CDR2 SMNVEV (reference sequence). CDR3 length equals 17 residues.

The chain uses TRBV9 and TRBJ2-2; 13 bases are a match to TRBD2. This CDR3 region has 16 residues. Germline trimming cut 4 bases from V and 6 bases from J; bases unmatched to any gene: 6. Germline lookup yields CDR1 SGDLS and CDR2 YYNGEE. As DNA, the CDR3 is TGTGCCAGCAGCTTACGGACTAGCGGGGGTGCCGGGGAGCTGTTTTTT. It translates to CASSLRTSGGAGELFF.

The rearrangement links TRBV5-1 to TRBJ2-3; D ambiguous. The CDR3 covers 13 residues. CDR1 is SGHRS and CDR2 is YFSETQ in the germline V gene. Trimming took off 6 bases at V and 1 base at J, with 9 bases between the two ends. The CDR3: CASKPPGTDTQYF. CDR3 DNA: TGCGCCAGCAAACCACCCGGCACAGATACGCAGTATTTT.

The chain uses TRBV7-6 and TRBJ2-3; tentative D call: TRBD2 (5 bases). With 5 bases removed from V and 6 bases from J, the gap between germline ends came to 12 bases. The CDR3 is made up of 13 amino acids. In germline, CDR1 is SGHVS, CDR2 FNYEAQ. Written as DNA, the CDR3 is TGTGCCAGCAGCCGGGATCTAACGGATACGCAGTATTTT. Its translation: CASSRDLTDTQYF.

The V gene is TRBV10-3, the J gene TRBJ1-5; 8 bases map to TRBD1. Germline loops: CDR1 ENHRY, CDR2 SYGVKD. The CDR3 is made up of 13 amino acids. The V gene end was trimmed by 8 bases and the J gene end by 6 bases; junction bases not matched to a gene: 6. CDR3 bases: TGTGCCATCGACAGGGGAGAGGGTCAGCCCCAGCATTTT. Protein product: CAIDRGEGQPQHF.

This chain connects TRBV6-6 to TRBJ1-1; D is unclear. CDR1 is MNHNY and CDR2 is SVGAGI in the germline V gene (reference sequence). V was pared by 8 bases and J by 7 bases, with 14 bases between. CDR3 length equals 12 residues. In DNA, the CDR3 is TGTGCCAGCGGGTGGCCCATGGTTGAAGCTTTCTTT. The encoded protein is CASGWPMVEAFF.

The chain links TRBV5-6 to TRBJ2-7; 8 positions match TRBD1. The CDR3 is 15 residues long. The germline gives CDR1 SGHDT, CDR2 YYEEEE. J was trimmed by 3 bases and V by 2 bases; bases with no gene match: 7. CDR3 region: CASSLSGQGLYEQYF. CDR3 sequence (DNA): TGTGCCAGCAGCTTAAGTGGACAGGGACTCTACGAGCAGTACTTC.

The chain is built from TRBV6-6 and TRBJ1-4; 7 nucleotides line up with TRBD1. The CDR3 runs to 14 residues. Germline assignment: CDR1 MNHNY and CDR2 SVGAGI (reference sequence). The trim removed 5 bases at V and 3 bases at J, leaving 3 bases unmatched. The CDR3 sequence is CASSQGTANEKLFF. The CDR3, as DNA: TGTGCCAGCAGTCAGGGGACAGCTAATGAAAAACTGTTTTTT.

The rearrangement uses TRBV2 and TRBJ1-6; TRBD1 might be the D (5 bases). The CDR3 runs to 15 residues. Trimming took 6 bases from V and 7 from J, leaving 16 bases between them. Germline assignment: CDR1 SNHLY and CDR2 FYNNEI. CDR3 residues: CASRADGGGNSPLHF. CDR3 nucleotide sequence: TGTGCCAGCAGGGCCGATGGGGGGGGAAATTCACCCCTCCACTTT.

The chain carries TRBV6-5 and TRBJ2-5; D is unclear. The V gene's germline CDR1 is MNHEY and CDR2 SVGAGI. The CDR3 has 14 amino acids. V lost 0 bases and J 2 bases, leaving 7 bases between the germline ends. The CDR3 sequence is CASSYSTLQETQYF. CDR3 sequence (DNA): TGTGCCAGCAGTTACTCGACCCTACAAGAGACCCAGTACTTC.

The CDR3 reads CASSLTREYFETQYF. CDR3 DNA sequence: TGTGCCAGCAGCTTAACGCGGGAGTATTTTGAGACCCAGTACTTC. This rearrangement joins TRBV7-9 to TRBJ2-5, with 7 nucleotides matching TRBD2. The CDR3 loop spans 15 amino acids. Germline CDR1 and CDR2: SEHNR and FQNEAQ (reference sequence). With V trimmed by 2 bases and J by 5 bases, 8 bases remained unmatched.

CDR3 nucleotide sequence: TGTGCCGGAAGCGGGGAGGGCCTCGCAGATACGCAGTATTTT. Its protein product is CAGSGEGLADTQYF. The rearrangement joins TRBV2 to TRBJ2-3; 7 positions match TRBD2. Per the germline V gene, CDR1 is SNHLY and CDR2 is FYNNEI. With V trimmed by 11 bases and J by 4 bases, 12 bases remained unmatched. The CDR3 is 14 residues long.

This clone qualifies as medium-sized. This chain joins TRBV6-5 and TRBJ1-4; tentatively, D is TRBD1 (5 bases). The CDR3 length is 15 residues. Germline values: CDR1 MNHEY, CDR2 SVGAGI. V lost 2 bases to trimming and J lost 0 bases, with 7 bases between them. The CDR3 sequence is CASSYGQATNEKLFF. In DNA form, the CDR3 reads TGTGCCAGCAGTTACGGACAAGCAACTAATGAAAAACTGTTTTTT.

CDR3 bases: TGTGCCACACAATACTCAGGGGGCTGGACGGAGACCCAGTACTTC. Its protein product is CATQYSGGWTETQYF. The chain combines TRBV6-1 with TRBJ2-5; 8 positions agree with TRBD1. The length of the CDR3 is 15 residues. V lost 10 bases and J lost 5; bases outside the gene matches: 15. The germline gives CDR1 MNHNS, CDR2 SASEGT.